These 18 T cell receptor beta chains came from one sample sequenced in a study of T cells in Graves' hyperthyroidism and ophthalmopathy. Template material for amplifying TCR beta CDR3 regions consisted of RNA transcripts. An initial round of RT-PCR targeting the TCR CDR3 relied on the HTBI primer set. TCRdb analysed the multiplex PCR reads with MiXCR anew, one entry per CDR3 protein. The profile shows some 350,000 distinct CDR3 sequences, 12% to 15% of them singletons. The sequenced material came from blood. The receptors derive from a woman aged 55-75 years with Graves' ophthalmopathy.

This clonotype was counted at least ten times. The chain carries TRBV7-9 and TRBJ1-6, with a tentative D call TRBD1 (5 bases). CDR1 is SEHNR, CDR2 FQNEAQ, per germline (reference sequence). The CDR3 is made up of 15 amino acids. V was clipped by 3 bases and J by 7 bases, with 13 bases between them. CDR3 coding DNA: TGTGCCAGCAGCTTTGGACGGGACCTGAATTCACCCCTCCACTTT. Encoded protein: CASSFGRDLNSPLHF.

This clonotype has ten or more counts. V and J are TRBV5-1 and TRBJ2-5, with a weak D call TRBD1 (6 bases). The CDR3 length is 15 residues. Trimming took off 0 bases at V and 1 base at J, with 10 bases between the two ends. Germline CDR1 is SGHRS and CDR2 is YFSETQ. The CDR3 DNA sequence: TGCGCCAGCAGCTTGGCCGGGACACCCCAAGAGACCCAGTACTTC. Its protein product is CASSLAGTPQETQYF.

V usage is TRBV9 and J usage is TRBJ2-1; TRBD2 matches 14 bases. The CDR3 runs to 18 residues. V shed 2 bases, J shed 6 bases, and the junction held 10 bases outside the gene matches. Looked up from germline, CDR1 is SGDLS and CDR2 is YYNGEE. For the CDR3, the DNA is TGTGCCAGCAGCGTTGCCGGGACTAGCGGGAGAATGGCCAATGAGCAGTTCTTC. This sequence encodes CASSVAGTSGRMANEQFF.

This clonotype was recorded many times. The chain combines TRBV7-8 with TRBJ2-5; D unclear. Trimming took 3 bases from V and 1 from J, leaving 21 bases between them. The germline CDR1 and CDR2 sequences are SGHVS and FQNEAQ. The CDR3 extends over 18 amino acids. CDR3 DNA: TGTGCCAGCAGCTTCGGGTCTTTAAAGGAGCGCTTCCAAGAGACCCAGTACTTC. Its protein product is CASSFGSLKERFQETQYF.

The chain combines TRBV7-2 with TRBJ2-1; no clear D. The CDR3 sequence is 13 residues long. Trimming left V 3 bases short and J 6 bases short, with 9 bases between. Germline V gene data show CDR1 as SGHTA and CDR2 as FQGNSA. The DNA for the CDR3 is TGTGCCAGCAGCTTCGAACCCCCCAATGAGCAGTTCTTC. This gives the protein CASSFEPPNEQFF.

This clonotype occurred a few times. The CDR3 here is CASSRTGQQNTEAFF. Written as DNA, the CDR3 is TGTGCCAGTAGTAGAACGGGACAGCAGAACACTGAAGCTTTCTTT. The chain is built from TRBV19 and TRBJ1-1, with 7 bases aligning to TRBD1. Germline loops: CDR1 LNHDA, CDR2 SQIVND (reference sequence). With V trimmed by 4 bases and J by 1 base, 6 bases remained unmatched. This CDR3 spans 15 amino acids.

The chain joins TRBV7-2 to TRBJ2-3; TRBD2 matches 10 bases. The CDR3 has 16 residues. The germline gives CDR1 SGHTA, CDR2 FQGNSA. Trimming at V came to 0 bases and at J to 5 bases, leaving 5 bases not matched to a gene. The CDR3 loop reads CASSLALAGVGDTQYF. The DNA of the CDR3 is TGTGCCAGCAGCTTAGCCCTAGCGGGAGTTGGAGATACGCAGTATTTT.

This clonotype was counted at least ten times. J is TRBJ2-2 and V is TRBV7-3, with D perhaps assigned TRBD1 or TRBD2 (5 bases each). The length of the CDR3 is 16 residues. CDR1 and CDR2 (germline): SGHTA, FQGTGA. Trimming shortened V by 1 base and J by 5 bases, and 14 bases separated the two germline ends. The CDR3 region has the DNA TGTGCCAGCAGCTTAAGTCAGGGCGGACTTACCGGGGAGCTGTTTTTT. It encodes CASSLSQGGLTGELFF.

This clonotype was picked up many times. V usage is TRBV20-1 and J usage is TRBJ2-1; maybe TRBD1 (6 bases). The length of the CDR3 is 12 residues. The germline CDR1 and CDR2 sequences are DFQATT and SNEGSKA (reference sequence). Deletions cut 4 bases from V and 9 bases from J, with 13 bases between. The CDR3 protein is CSAMTGLSEQFF. The CDR3, as DNA: TGCAGTGCTATGACAGGACTCTCTGAGCAGTTCTTC.

The chain recombines TRBV10-2 with TRBJ1-1; D is possibly TRBD1 (6 bases). Deletions cut 0 bases from V and 8 bases from J, with 13 bases between. This CDR3 has 14 amino acids. Germline values: CDR1 WSHSY, CDR2 SAAADI. The CDR3: CASSESGARFEAFF. The CDR3, as DNA: TGCGCCAGCAGTGAGTCGGGGGCTCGGTTCGAAGCTTTCTTT.

This clonotype was seen repeatedly, ten times or more. This chain links TRBV18 with TRBJ2-7, with D possibly being TRBD1 (6 bases). The CDR3 loop spans 14 amino acids. V was trimmed by 4 bases and J by 6 bases, leaving 16 bases between them. Germline CDR1 and CDR2: KGHSH and LQKENI. The CDR3 coding sequence is TGTGCCAGCTCACTGGGGCAGGGGTATGGCGAGCAGTACTTC. It specifies CASSLGQGYGEQYF.

This clonotype showed up just a few times. This chain joins TRBV10-3 and TRBJ2-5, with D tentatively TRBD2 (6 bases). The CDR3 runs to 12 residues. CDR1 and CDR2 from the germline V gene are ENHRY and SYGVKD. V lost 2 bases to trimming and J lost 7 bases, with 8 bases between them. The CDR3 spells CAISEGGATQYF. CDR3 sequence (DNA): TGTGCCATCAGTGAGGGCGGGGCGACCCAGTACTTC.

Comment on this clonotype: This sequence may be a read error, since a much larger clone differs from it by one base. V gene TRBV27 combines with J gene TRBJ1-6; 8 nucleotides agree with TRBD1. This CDR3 region has 14 residues. From germline, CDR1 is MNHEY and CDR2 SMNVEV (reference sequence). J lost 7 bases, V lost 5 bases, and 4 bases had no gene match. CDR3 amino acids: CASSTNRGNSPLHF. In DNA form, the CDR3 reads TGTGCCAGCAGTACTAACAGGGGGAATTCACCCCTCCACTTT.

The chain links TRBV3-1 to TRBJ2-4; 11 bases map to TRBD1. CDR1 and CDR2 (germline): LGHDT, YNNKEL (reference sequence). The CDR3 is 14 residues long. Losses at the gene ends were 5 bases for V and 7 bases for J; bases not matched to a gene: 4. As DNA, the CDR3 is TGTGCCAGCAGCAGCCGGGACAGGGGGAACATTCAGTACTTC. Translating it yields CASSSRDRGNIQYF.

This clonotype was seen many times. This chain connects TRBV30 to TRBJ2-5, with unresolved D. Germline-derived CDR1 and CDR2 are GTSNPN and SVGIG (reference sequence). Trimming removed 0 bases from V and 2 bases from J, with 7 bases in between. The CDR3 is 13 amino acids. CDR3 sequence: CAWSVNQQETQYF. CDR3 bases: TGTGCCTGGAGTGTAAACCAACAAGAGACCCAGTACTTC.

This clonotype was observed a handful of times. The chain combines TRBV6-2 or TRBV6-3 with TRBJ2-2; 10 nucleotides agree with TRBD2. The V and J ends lost 6 bases and 2 bases, in that order; junction bases with no gene match: 9. CDR1 is MNHEY and CDR2 is SVGEGT in the germline V gene. The CDR3 loop spans 17 amino acids. The CDR3 spells CASRYEAGGLNTGELFF. The CDR3, as DNA: TGTGCCAGCAGATACGAAGCGGGAGGGCTAAACACCGGGGAGCTGTTTTTT.

This chain uses TRBV6-1 with TRBJ1-5; TRBD1 aligns across 8 bases. Trimming took 5 bases from V and 3 from J; bases not matched to a gene: 15. Germline V gene data show CDR1 as MNHNS and CDR2 as SASEGT. This CDR3 comprises 18 residues. CDR3 sequence: CASSTKRDRTYYNQPQHF. The CDR3 DNA sequence: TGTGCCAGCAGTACAAAAAGGGACAGGACTTATTACAATCAGCCCCAGCATTTT.

A word on this clonotype: With a much larger clone just one base away, this may be a read error. The chain uses TRBV5-1 and TRBJ2-7; 7 nucleotides align to TRBD2. The CDR3 spans 15 residues. CDR1 and CDR2 from the germline V gene are SGHRS and YFSETQ. J lost 3 bases, V lost 4 bases, and 10 bases had no gene match. The CDR3 DNA reads as TGCGCCAGCAGCCTCCCGCCGGGAGGTTTCTACGAGCAGTACTTC. Translated: CASSLPPGGFYEQYF.